This T cell receptor (beta chain) was identified in a study of cytomegalovirus exposure and HLA in healthy donors. With V trimmed by 1 base and J by 3 bases, 8 bases remained unmatched. The CDR3 sequence is 16 residues long. CDR1 is MDHEN and CDR2 is SYDVKM in the germline V gene. Vbeta (60) and Jbeta (13) primers were used in the PCR. Produced via immunoSEQ multiplex PCR; TCRdb's table is partial and in-frame only. The sample includes about 69,000 clones, less than 70% seen only once; the top ten take approximately 11%. The V and J genes are TRBV28 and TRBJ1-1; TRBD1 aligns across 7 bases. The sequence was obtained from a woman in her 30s in good health and CMV-seronegative. Source material: PBMCs. The CDR3 nucleotides read TGTGCCAGCAGTTTATTGGATACAGGGGAGGACACTGAAGCTTTCTTT. This codes for CASSLLDTGEDTEAFF.